Listed below are T cell receptor beta chains from one sample, sequenced in a study of OX40 agonist ivuxolimab in advanced cancers. Libraries were prepared by immunoSEQ multiplex PCR; TCRdb keeps only in-frame clonotypes and omits some of them. This sample has some 28,000 clones, with approximately 83% found just once. The sample in question was CD4+ or CD8+ T cells sorted from blood, obtained in a trial of the OX40 agonist ivuxolimab. The receptors were sampled from an adult with an advanced solid tumor such as melanoma, head and neck, liver or kidney cancer. The CDR3 runs from the conserved cysteine through the conserved F or W. A D gene is named only where the DNA matches it firmly. Clone size is given for some rows only: seen once, a few or many times, or a class if the clone is expanded.

v_call	j_call	clone_size	d_call	cdr3_nt	cdr3_aa
TRBV6-5	TRBJ2-2	-	TRBD1	TGTGCCAGCAGTTATAGGGGGCGAGCAGGGGAGCTGTTTTTT	CASSYRGRAGELFF
TRBV6-5	TRBJ2-2	few	-	TGTGCCTCAGCGGCGTTCGGGGAGCTGTTTTTT	CASAAFGELFF
TRBV4-1	TRBJ2-2	-	TRBD2	TGCGCCAGCAGCCAAGAGCCTAGCGGGAAGGGGGAGCTGTTTTTT	CASSQEPSGKGELFF
TRBV13	TRBJ1-2	-	TRBD1	TGTGCCAGCAGCTTAGGGACAGGGAACTATGGCTACACCTTC	CASSLGTGNYGYTF
TRBV5-6	TRBJ1-1	-	TRBD1	TGTGCCAGCACCCAACGGCGGGACAGCGCTGGAGTCACTGAAGCTTTCTTT	CASTQRRDSAGVTEAFF
TRBV28	TRBJ1-5	-	TRBD1	TGTGCCAGCAGCGAACTAGGGGGCAACAATCAGCCCCAGCATTTT	CASSELGGNNQPQHF
TRBV27	TRBJ1-2	-	-	TGTGCCAGCAGTTTATCCCCCTCGACAGCCAACTATGGCTACACCTTC	CASSLSPSTANYGYTF
TRBV7-9	TRBJ2-2	-	-	TGTGCCAGCAGCTTAGTGGGTAGGGGGACACCCGAGAACACCGGGGAGCTGTTTTTT	CASSLVGRGTPENTGELFF
TRBV7-2	TRBJ2-1	once	-	TGTGCCAGCAGCACGTGGCAGAACTACAATGAGCAGTTCTTC	CASSTWQNYNEQFF
TRBV9	TRBJ1-3	once	-	TGTGCCAGCAGCGACGGATACTCTGGAAACACCATATATTTT	CASSDGYSGNTIYF
TRBV7-6	TRBJ2-7	-	-	TGTGCCAGCAGCTTAGGACGGGGGTCCTACGAGCAGTACTTC	CASSLGRGSYEQYF
TRBV27	TRBJ2-3	few	TRBD2	TGTGCCAGCAGCAAGACTAGCGGGGGTTTGGATACGCAGTATTTT	CASSKTSGGLDTQYF
TRBV19	TRBJ1-2	-	-	TGTGCCAGTGACTCGCTGGACAGCGGATCATATGGCTACACCTTC	CASDSLDSGSYGYTF
TRBV11-2	TRBJ2-3	-	-	TGTGCCAGCAGCTCGGGACATACTAGCACAGATACGCAGTATTTT	CASSSGHTSTDTQYF
TRBV6-5	TRBJ2-1	-	TRBD1	TGTGCCAGCAGTTACTCGAATCAGGGGGAAAATGAGCAGTTCTTC	CASSYSNQGENEQFF
TRBV7-9	TRBJ1-4	-	-	TGTGCCAGCAGCTCCCCGGGAAACAGCGCCAGCGAAAAACTGTTTTTT	CASSSPGNSASEKLFF
TRBV27	TRBJ1-1	once	TRBD1	TGTGCCAGCAGTTTAGGGACAGGGACAAACACTGAAGCTTTCTTT	CASSLGTGTNTEAFF
TRBV6-1	TRBJ2-7	-	-	TGTGCCAGCTCGGAGGGGGGAAGCTACGAGCAGTACTTC	CASSEGGSYEQYF
TRBV13	TRBJ2-5	-	-	TGTGCCAGCAGCTTAGAGCCGACCGGGGTCCAAGAGACCCAGTACTTC	CASSLEPTGVQETQYF
TRBV19	TRBJ2-5	few	-	TGTGCCAGTAGTATAGGCTCGATTAGGGAAGAGACCCAGTACTTC	CASSIGSIREETQYF
TRBV19	TRBJ1-6	-	-	TGTGCCAGTAATTCGGCAGAGAATTCACCCCTCCACTTT	CASNSAENSPLHF
TRBV2	TRBJ2-2	-	TRBD2	TGTGCCAGCAGGGACCCCGGGGGGTCCACCGGGGAGCTGTTTTTT	CASRDPGGSTGELFF
TRBV10-3	TRBJ2-7	-	-	TGTGCCATCAGTGGTGAGTCCACCTCCTACGAGCAGTACTTC	CAISGESTSYEQYF
TRBV29-1	TRBJ2-7	-	-	TGCAGCGTTTGGGTCACGGGGGACGAGCAGTACTTC	CSVWVTGDEQYF
TRBV19	TRBJ1-1	-	-	TGTGCCAGTAGTATTGACCGACGGAACACTGAAGCTTTCTTT	CASSIDRRNTEAFF
TRBV4-2	TRBJ2-1	-	-	TGTGCCAGCAGCCAGGACCCCTACAATGAGCAGTTCTTC	CASSQDPYNEQFF
TRBV5-4	TRBJ1-1	-	TRBD1	TGTGCCAGCAGCTCGGGACAGGGCACTGAAGCTTTCTTT	CASSSGQGTEAFF
TRBV27	TRBJ2-3	few	-	TGTGCCAGCAGCCCCACTCCAGCGAGGAGTAGCACAGATACGCAGTATTTT	CASSPTPARSSTDTQYF
TRBV29-1	TRBJ1-2	-	TRBD1	TGCAGCGTTGAAGGACCGACAGGGAGTCTAAGTGGCTACACCTTC	CSVEGPTGSLSGYTF
TRBV30	TRBJ2-7	-	TRBD1	TGTGCCTGGAGTGAAGGGGGCGGATACGAGCAGTACTTC	CAWSEGGGYEQYF
TRBV11-3	TRBJ1-1	-	-	TGTGCCAGCAGCCCACCCCTAAGAAACACTGAAGCTTTCTTT	CASSPPLRNTEAFF
TRBV27	TRBJ2-5	-	TRBD2	TGTGCCAGCGGTACAGCGGGGGGAAGAGTGACCCAGTACTTC	CASGTAGGRVTQYF
TRBV5-1	TRBJ1-5	once	-	TGCGCCAGCAGCACCTGGACAAATCAGCCCCAGCATTTT	CASSTWTNQPQHF
TRBV21-1	TRBJ2-2	-	-	TGTGCCAGCAGCAAATTCTACCGGGACAGAAAAAACACCGGGGAGCTGTTTTTT	CASSKFYRDRKNTGELFF
TRBV27	TRBJ2-3	-	-	TGTGCCAGCAGTTTTGTTGTCGGGGGCCACACAGATACGCAGTATTTT	CASSFVVGGHTDTQYF